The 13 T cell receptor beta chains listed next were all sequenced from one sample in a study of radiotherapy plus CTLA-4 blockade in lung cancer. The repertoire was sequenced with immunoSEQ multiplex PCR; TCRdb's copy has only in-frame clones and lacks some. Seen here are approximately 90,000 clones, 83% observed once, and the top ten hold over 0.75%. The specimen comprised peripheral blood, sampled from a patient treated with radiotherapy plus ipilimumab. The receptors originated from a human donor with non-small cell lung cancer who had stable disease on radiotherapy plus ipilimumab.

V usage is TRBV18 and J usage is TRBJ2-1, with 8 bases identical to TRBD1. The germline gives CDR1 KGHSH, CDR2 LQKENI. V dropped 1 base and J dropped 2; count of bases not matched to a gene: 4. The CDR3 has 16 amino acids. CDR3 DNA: TGTGCCAGCTCACCACGGGACAGGACAACCTACAATGAGCAGTTCTTC. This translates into CASSPRDRTTYNEQFF.

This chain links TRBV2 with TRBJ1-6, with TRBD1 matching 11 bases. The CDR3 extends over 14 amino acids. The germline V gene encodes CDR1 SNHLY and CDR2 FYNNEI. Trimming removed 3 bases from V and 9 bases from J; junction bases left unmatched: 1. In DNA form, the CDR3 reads TGTGCCAGCAGTGAGGACAGGGGGCCTTCACCCCTCCACTTT. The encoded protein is CASSEDRGPSPLHF.

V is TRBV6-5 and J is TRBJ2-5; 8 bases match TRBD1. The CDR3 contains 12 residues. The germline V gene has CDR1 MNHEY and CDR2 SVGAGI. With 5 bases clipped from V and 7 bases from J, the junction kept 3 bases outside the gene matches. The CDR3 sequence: CASSRQGRTQYF. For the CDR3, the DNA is TGTGCCAGCAGTCGACAGGGGAGGACCCAGTACTTC.

The CDR3 coding sequence is TGCGCCAGCAGCCACATGGACAGCCGAAACACTGAAGCTTTCTTT. Protein sequence: CASSHMDSRNTEAFF. The V and J genes are TRBV4-1 and TRBJ1-1; a possible D gene is TRBD1 (6 bases). Germline values: CDR1 MGHRA, CDR2 YSYEKL. Trimming stripped 3 bases from V and 2 bases from J, with 13 bases between. The CDR3 contains 15 residues.

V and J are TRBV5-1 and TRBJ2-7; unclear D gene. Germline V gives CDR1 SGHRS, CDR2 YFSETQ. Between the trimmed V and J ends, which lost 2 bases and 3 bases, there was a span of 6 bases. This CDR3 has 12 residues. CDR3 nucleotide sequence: TGCGCCAGCAGCTTCGACTTCTACGAGCAGTACTTC. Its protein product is CASSFDFYEQYF.

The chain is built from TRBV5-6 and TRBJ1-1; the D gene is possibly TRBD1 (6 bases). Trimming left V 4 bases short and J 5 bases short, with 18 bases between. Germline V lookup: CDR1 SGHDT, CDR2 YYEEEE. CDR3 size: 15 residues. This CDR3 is CASSGLQGFVTEAFF. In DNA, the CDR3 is TGTGCCAGCAGCGGTTTACAGGGTTTCGTGACTGAAGCTTTCTTT.

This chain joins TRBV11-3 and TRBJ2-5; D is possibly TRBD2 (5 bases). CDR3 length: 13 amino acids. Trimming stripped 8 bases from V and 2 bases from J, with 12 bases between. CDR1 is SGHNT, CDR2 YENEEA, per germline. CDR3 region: CASALREQETQYF. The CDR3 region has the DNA TGTGCCAGCGCCTTGAGGGAACAAGAGACCCAGTACTTC.

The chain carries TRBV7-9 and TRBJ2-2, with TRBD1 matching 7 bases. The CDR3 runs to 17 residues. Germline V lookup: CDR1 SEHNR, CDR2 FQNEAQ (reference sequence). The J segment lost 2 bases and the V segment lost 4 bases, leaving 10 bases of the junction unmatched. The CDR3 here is CASSSRLNRGNTGELFF. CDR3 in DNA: TGTGCCAGCAGCTCCCGATTAAACAGGGGTAACACCGGGGAGCTGTTTTTT.

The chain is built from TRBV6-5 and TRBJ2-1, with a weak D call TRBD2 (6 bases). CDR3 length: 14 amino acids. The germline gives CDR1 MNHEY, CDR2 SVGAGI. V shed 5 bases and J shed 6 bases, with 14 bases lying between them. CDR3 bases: TGTGCCAGCAGTATGCGGGACCATGCCAATGAGCAGTTCTTC. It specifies CASSMRDHANEQFF.

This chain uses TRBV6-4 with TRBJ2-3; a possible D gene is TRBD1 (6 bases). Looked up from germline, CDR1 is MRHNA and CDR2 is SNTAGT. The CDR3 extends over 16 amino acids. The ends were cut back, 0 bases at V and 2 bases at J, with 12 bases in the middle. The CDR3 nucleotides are TGTGCCAGCAGTGACTCGAGTGGGGGCCCCACAGATACGCAGTATTTT. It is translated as CASSDSSGGPTDTQYF.

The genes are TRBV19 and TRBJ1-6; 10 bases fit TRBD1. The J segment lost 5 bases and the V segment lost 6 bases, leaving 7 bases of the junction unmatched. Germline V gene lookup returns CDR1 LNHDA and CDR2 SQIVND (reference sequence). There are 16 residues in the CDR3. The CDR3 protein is CASRQGQGMNNSPLHF. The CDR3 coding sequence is TGTGCCAGTAGGCAGGGACAGGGGATGAATAATTCACCCCTCCACTTT.

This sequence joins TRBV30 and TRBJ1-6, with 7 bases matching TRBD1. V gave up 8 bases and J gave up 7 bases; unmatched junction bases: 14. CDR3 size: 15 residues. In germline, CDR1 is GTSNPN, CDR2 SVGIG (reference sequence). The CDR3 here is CARKSTGLPNSPLHF. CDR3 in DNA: TGTGCCCGGAAATCGACAGGGCTCCCCAATTCACCCCTCCACTTT.

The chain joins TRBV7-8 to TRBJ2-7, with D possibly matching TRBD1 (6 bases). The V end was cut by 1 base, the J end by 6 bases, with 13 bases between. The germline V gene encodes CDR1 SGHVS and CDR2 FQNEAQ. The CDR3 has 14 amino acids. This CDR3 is CASSLGGAGVEQYF. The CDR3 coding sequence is TGTGCCAGCAGCTTAGGTGGGGCAGGGGTCGAGCAGTACTTC.